These 10 T cell receptor beta chains originate from one sample sequenced in a study of early T cells in non-severe SARS-CoV-2 infection. TCRdb fed the 5' RACE reads into MiXCR, producing one record per CDR3 protein. The sample holds 55,000 to 70,000 distinct CDR3 sequences, over 3.5% seen once. Sequencing was performed on whole blood, taken at baseline. These receptors were obtained from an adult who was a healthcare worker with PCR-confirmed SARS-CoV-2 infection or an uninfected control (not recorded which). The donor label of this sample is uncertain.

This chain joins TRBV7-2 and TRBJ1-6; 8 bases fit TRBD1. This CDR3 comprises 13 residues. Germline V gene sequence: CDR1 SGHTA, CDR2 FQGNSA. The J segment lost 10 bases and the V segment lost 2 bases, leaving 1 base of the junction unmatched. Written as DNA, the CDR3 is TGTGCCAGCAGCTTAAACAGGGGGTCACCCCTCCACTTT. The encoded protein is CASSLNRGSPLHF.

In this sample, this clonotype turned up many times. This CDR3 reads CSAIQVGNQPQHF. In DNA, the CDR3 is TGCAGTGCTATCCAGGTTGGCAATCAGCCCCAGCATTTT. The rearrangement joins TRBV20-1 to TRBJ1-5; D ambiguous. Germline assignment: CDR1 DFQATT and CDR2 SNEGSKA (reference sequence). The CDR3 is 13 residues long. Trimming took off 4 bases at V and 2 bases at J, with 9 bases between the two ends.

This clonotype was found many times. This chain joins TRBV6-5 and TRBJ2-1; 8 positions agree with TRBD2. Trimming removed 6 bases from V and 9 bases from J; junction bases left unmatched: 16. The CDR3 extends over 16 amino acids. In germline, CDR1 is MNHEY, CDR2 SVGAGI. The CDR3 sequence is CASSPRAGTRRTEQFF. For the CDR3, the DNA is TGTGCCAGCAGCCCTAGAGCCGGGACTAGAAGGACTGAGCAGTTCTTC.

The chain joins TRBV4-2 to TRBJ1-1; 7 nucleotides align to TRBD1. J gave up 4 bases and V 0 bases, and 5 bases lay outside the gene matches. Germline V lookup: CDR1 LGHNA, CDR2 YNFKEQ. CDR3 length equals 15 residues. CDR3 residues: CASSQDGGGTTEAFF. The CDR3 DNA reads TGTGCCAGCAGCCAAGATGGAGGGGGCACCACTGAAGCTTTCTTT.

This clonotype was recorded at least ten times. The chain is built from TRBV7-8 and TRBJ2-3; D may match TRBD1 or TRBD2 (6 bases each). V was pared by 1 base and J by 4 bases, with 12 bases between. Looked up from germline, CDR1 is SGHVS and CDR2 is FQNEAQ. This CDR3 has 15 residues. In DNA form, the CDR3 reads TGTGCCAGCAGCTTAGAGGGGGGAGCGGCAGATACGCAGTATTTT. This encodes CASSLEGGAADTQYF.

This clonotype was counted ten times or more. V and J are TRBV7-2 and TRBJ1-1; 7 nucleotides align to TRBD1. The V gene's germline CDR1 is SGHTA and CDR2 FQGNSA. V lost 3 bases to trimming and J lost 6 bases; unmatched junction nucleotides: 7. This CDR3 is built from 14 residues. The CDR3 loop is CASSLNRGGPEAFF. DNA of the CDR3: TGTGCCAGCAGCTTGAACAGGGGTGGGCCTGAAGCTTTCTTT. Looking up the rest from reference TRBV7-2 and TRBJ1-1 gives the full variable domain: GAGVSQSPSNKVTEKGKDVELRCDPISGHTALYWYRQSLGQGLEFLIYFQGNSAPDKSGLPSDRFSAERTGGSVSTLTIQRTQQEDSAVYLCASSLNRGGPEAFFGQGTRLTVV.

This clonotype was counted many times. The rearrangement joins TRBV4-3 to TRBJ1-1; a possible D gene is TRBD1 (5 bases). V was cut by 2 bases and J by 1 base, with 11 bases left in between. Per the germline V gene, CDR1 is LGHNA and CDR2 is YSLEER. The CDR3 totals 15 residues. Written as DNA, the CDR3 is TGCGCCAGCAGCCAATTTTATACAGGGAACACTGAAGCTTTCTTT. It specifies CASSQFYTGNTEAFF.

This clonotype was detected a few times. The J gene is TRBJ2-3, the V gene TRBV7-8; a possible D gene is TRBD1 (5 bases). CDR1 is SGHVS, CDR2 FQNEAQ, per germline. The CDR3 length is 16 residues. Trimming removed 5 bases from V and 3 bases from J, with 18 bases in between. Written as DNA, the CDR3 is TGTGCCAGCAGCCTAACTCTAGGGGTTCTTACAGATACGCAGTATTTT. Its translation: CASSLTLGVLTDTQYF.

The table lists this clonotype with many counts. Here the CDR3 DNA reads TGCAGCGTTGAGCGACAGCTTGGGCTGAACACTGAAGCTTTCTTT. This translates into CSVERQLGLNTEAFF. V and J are TRBV29-1 and TRBJ1-1; D perhaps matches TRBD1 (5 bases). Looked up from germline, CDR1 is SQVTM and CDR2 is ANQGSEA. V was cut by 3 bases and J by 0 bases, with 14 bases left in between. This CDR3 comprises 15 residues.

This clonotype was seen only a few times. The chain's CDR3 is CASSFRGTSMNTEAFF. The CDR3 DNA follows: TGTGCCAGCAGCTTCCGGGGAACTTCCATGAACACTGAAGCTTTCTTT. This sequence joins TRBV5-6 and TRBJ1-1; D gene unclear. The CDR3 spans 16 residues. Germline loops: CDR1 SGHDT, CDR2 YYEEEE. The ends were cut back, 2 bases at V and 0 bases at J, with 14 bases in the middle.